This T cell receptor beta chain was identified in a study of T cell changes during pregnancy in multiple sclerosis. Germline trimming cut 5 bases from V and 0 bases from J; bases unmatched to any gene: 7. The germline CDR1 and CDR2 sequences are SGHAT and FQNNGV. The CDR3 contains 16 residues. In its sample, this clone was seen once. Libraries were prepared by immunoSEQ multiplex PCR; TCRdb keeps only in-frame clonotypes and omits some of them. Of roughly 79,000 clones listed, roughly 95% are singletons. The sequencing here drew on peripheral blood, taken in the second trimester of pregnancy. The sequence was collected from a female donor in good health, enrolled as a control in a pregnancy study. The rearrangement uses TRBV11-2 and TRBJ2-1, with 7 bases matching TRBD1. CDR3 sequence (DNA): TGTGCCAGCAGCCCTTTACAGGGGAGCTCCTACAATGAGCAGTTCTTC. Protein sequence: CASSPLQGSSYNEQFF.